The following is a T cell receptor beta chain sequence with its context. The antigen it binds to is not known. Mismatch with germline at one junction end may stem from a read error. The germline V gene gives CDR1 as MNHNS and CDR2 as SASEGT. The CDR3 measures 11 amino acids from cysteine to phenylalanine. This entry keeps only the CDR3 DNA: 33 bases, framed from base 1. For deep sequencing of PBMC libraries, mostly around 480 ng of input genomic DNA was used, and six replicates were run per sample. Following the manufacturer's instructions, the team built TCRbeta libraries using the immunoSEQ hsTCRbeta kit. The completed libraries were mixed into a single pool at 3 nM, then sequenced with an Illumina NovaSeq 6000 S4 flow cell. Under the source paper's analysis protocol: The immunoSEQ Analyzer handled quality control and preprocessing of the raw data. The analysis was limited to productive rearrangements, and each clonotype was defined by a unique CDR3 amino acid sequence. Repertoire clonality was estimated as the Gini-Simpson index, which was computed with the R package tcR. Student's t test was used to compare Gini indices, while Pearson correlation assessed associations with tumor size change. The source is immuneACCESS, and TCRdb retained only in-frame sequences with V and J called. Part of the clones is not carried over; for the studies checked, unresolved V genes explain less than half of this, and the remainder is unexplained. That table is the source of V, J and clone size, and D and trimming were worked out from the DNA. The sample table shows roughly 13,000 clones, and around two thirds are seen once. The ten largest make up approximately 2% of the sample.

Reading the label with the study, this specimen's time point is: before neoadjuvant nivolumab. Patients were newly diagnosed with stage II-IVA oral cavity squamous cell carcinoma and had received no prior systemic or radiation treatment. The cohort was composed of patients with HPV-negative, locally advanced oral cavity squamous cell carcinoma. Peripheral blood mononuclear cells were analyzed directly, without maintenance or expansion in culture. Samples were obtained from a longitudinal correlative study of a single-arm phase II trial of neoadjuvant nivolumab in oral cavity squamous cell carcinoma. Subject-matched pre- and post-treatment PBMCs and tumors from three responders and three non-responders underwent genomic DNA-based TCRbeta sequencing. Peripheral blood mononuclear cells were collected before nivolumab treatment and again after treatment, at the time of surgery. Genomic DNA was isolated from PBMCs using the Maxwell RSC DNA from Cells kit.

The sample comes from a study of neoadjuvant anti-PD-1 for oral cavity cancer listed by TCRdb under 2021. As for the study more broadly: Three to four biweekly doses of nivolumab at 3 mg/kg were mostly administered to patients before curative-intent surgical resection. Patients who did not progress were given a fourth nivolumab dose at about day 43 and had definitive surgical resection on days 50-56. Patients with complete response, partial response or stable disease by RECIST 1.1 were defined as responders, whereas patients with progression were defined as non-responders. There were some 13 patients in the parent correlative cohort, and the response rate was around 30%.

The investigation overall reported the following: After neoadjuvant nivolumab, T cell clonality (Gini index) in PBMCs was significantly higher in non-responders than in responders. The TCR analyses had only a few patients in each response group, and the authors called for validation in larger cohorts. A higher pretreatment blood Treg/Th17 ratio correlated with both higher pretreatment blood TCRbeta clonality and lower post-treatment tumor TCRbeta clonality.

The specimen comprised PBMCs, sampled before nivolumab (anti-PD-1) treatment. Recombination joined TRBV6-1 with TRBJ1-2; TRBD1 is perhaps the D gene, given 5 matching bases. This receptor was taken from a person aged 40-85 years with oral cavity squamous cell carcinoma. The CDR3: CASSEYDSEAF. The DNA sequence is as follows: TGTGCCAGCAGTGAATACGACAGTGAGGCCTTC.